This T cell receptor (beta chain) was observed in a study of blood T cell repertoires in COVID-19. Whole-study context: Nucleic acid was either cDNA or gDNA, and it came from T cells, B-cell-depleted T cells, or PBMCs.

In the authors' workflow: Reference gene primer amplification yielded estimated nucleated cell counts. Sequencing used immunoSEQ multiplex PCR; TCRdb keeps in-frame clones, though not all of them. For V, J and clone size, that table is used; D and trimming come from the DNA. The data hold about 320,000 clones, with 70% to 90% observed a single time. The length of the CDR3 is 14 residues. Trimming stripped 0 bases from V and 5 bases from J, with 11 bases between. Germline V gene sequence: CDR1 SGHDT, CDR2 YYEEEE. The V call is TRBV5-6, the J call TRBJ1-2; D not certain. The origin of this receptor is a human donor in a cohort sampled during active COVID-19. Sequencing was done on a sample of peripheral blood. CDR3 in DNA: TGTGCCAGCAGCTTGGTTTACAGTGATTATGGCTACACCTTC. Translation gives CASSLVYSDYGYTF. Based on the CDR3 plus reference TRBV5-6 and TRBJ1-2, the full variable domain is DAGVTQSPTHLIKTRGQQVTLRCSPKSGHDTVSWYQQALGQGPQFIFQYYEEEERQRGNFPDRFSGHQFPNYSSELNVNALLLGDSALYLCASSLVYSDYGYTFGSGTRLTVV.